These 5 T cell receptor beta chains originate from one sample sequenced in a study of technical replicates of blood from several donors. The assay was immunoSEQ multiplex PCR, and TCRdb's table has in-frame clones only and misses some. The sample consists of tens of thousands of clones, just under 95% of them appearing once. The material sequenced was T cells isolated from PBMCs. These receptor sequences come from a human donor in good health.

This rearrangement joins TRBV27 to TRBJ2-1; TRBD2 matches 9 bases. V was pared by 7 bases and J by 7 bases, with 8 bases of the junction left unmatched. Germline loops: CDR1 MNHEY, CDR2 SMNVEV (reference sequence). CDR3 length equals 14 residues. The CDR3 DNA follows: TGTGCCAGCAACGCGGGAGGGTCCGTAAATGAGCAGTTCTTC. Translated: CASNAGGSVNEQFF.

J is TRBJ2-2 and V is TRBV6-6, with TRBD2 as a possible D gene (5 bases). There are 16 residues in the CDR3. V lost 0 bases, J lost 2 bases, and 10 bases lay in between. Germline-derived CDR1 and CDR2 are MNHNY and SVGAGI (reference sequence). The CDR3 nucleotides read TGTGCCAGCAGTTACTCGATACTAGGCAACACCGGGGAGCTGTTTTTT. Encoded protein: CASSYSILGNTGELFF.

The J gene is TRBJ2-3, the V gene TRBV5-1, with 11 bases matching TRBD2. V lost 3 bases to trimming and J lost 4 bases; unmatched junction nucleotides: 10. This CDR3 comprises 17 residues. Germline CDR1 reads SGHRS; CDR2 reads YFSETQ. Here the CDR3 reads CASSSTSGTEWADTQYF. The CDR3 DNA reads as TGCGCCAGCAGCTCGACTAGCGGGACCGAGTGGGCAGATACGCAGTATTTT.

The V and J genes are TRBV19 and TRBJ1-5, with D possibly TRBD1 on 5 matching bases. Germline CDR1 LNHDA, CDR2 SQIVND (reference sequence). CDR3 length: 13 residues. V was pared by 3 bases and J by 3 bases, with 6 bases between. This CDR3 reads CASSIRANQPQHF. Here the CDR3 DNA reads TGTGCCAGTAGTATCAGGGCCAATCAGCCCCAGCATTTT.

This clone was seen just once. The chain uses TRBV19 and TRBJ2-1; perhaps TRBD2 as D (5 bases). The CDR3 runs 15 residues. Between the trimmed V and J ends, which lost 6 bases and 5 bases, there was a span of 17 bases. Germline CDR1 LNHDA, CDR2 SQIVND (reference sequence). The CDR3 DNA reads TGTGCCAGTAGGCCTGAATTGGACTTTAACAATGAGCAGTTCTTC. Protein product: CASRPELDFNNEQFF.